Following are 5 T cell receptor beta chains from one sample sequenced in a study of T cell responses to AZD1222 COVID-19 vaccine. TCRdb's copy holds only in-frame clones and misses some; the assay was immunoSEQ multiplex PCR. Altogether 100,000 to 150,000 clones are present, 70% to 90% being singletons, with the ten largest covering approximately 4.5%. The material sequenced was peripheral blood, taken on day 0 of AZD1222 vaccination. These receptors were taken from an adult in good health.

V usage is TRBV5-1 and J usage is TRBJ2-1; 15 nucleotides line up with TRBD2. The germline gives CDR1 SGHRS, CDR2 YFSETQ. With V trimmed by 7 bases and J by 7 bases, 0 bases remained unmatched. The CDR3 spans 13 residues. The CDR3 loop reads CASGLAGGNEQFF. The CDR3 DNA reads TGCGCCAGCGGACTAGCGGGGGGGAATGAGCAGTTCTTC.

This clone was picked up a small number of times. The rearrangement uses TRBV13 and TRBJ2-7; TRBD2 agrees at 15 bases. Trimming at V came to 4 bases and at J to 1 base, leaving 8 bases not matched to a gene. Germline V gene sequence: CDR1 PRHDT, CDR2 FYEKMQ (reference sequence). The CDR3 consists of 18 residues. This CDR3 is CASSSGTSGGLASYEQYF. In DNA, the CDR3 is TGTGCCAGCAGCTCCGGGACTAGCGGGGGGCTAGCATCCTACGAGCAGTACTTC.

This chain links TRBV7-2 with TRBJ1-5; 9 bases are shared with TRBD1. Germline V gives CDR1 SGHTA, CDR2 FQGNSA. The CDR3 contains 17 residues. V was pared by 4 bases and J by 7 bases, with 14 bases of the junction left unmatched. As DNA, the CDR3 is TGTGCCAGCAGCTCCCGGGGGCCGGGACAGGGTACGCAGCCCCAGCATTTT. It translates to CASSSRGPGQGTQPQHF.

This clone is a singleton in its sample. One end of the junction fails to match germline, which may point to a read error. V gene TRBV7-7 combines with J gene TRBJ2-2; D is uncertain. Germline CDR1 reads SSHAT; CDR2 reads FNYEAQ (reference sequence). This CDR3 has 14 residues. CDR3 coding DNA: TGTGCTAGCAGCTCCCGGGTCAACACCGGGGAGCTGTTTTTT. It encodes CASSSRVNTGELFF.

CDR3 sequence (DNA): TGTGCCAGCGCCGAGGGCGCTAAGAACACTGAAGCTTTCTTT. Encoded protein: CASAEGAKNTEAFF. This chain uses TRBV6-5 with TRBJ1-1; no definite D call. The CDR3 consists of 14 residues. Germline V gene data show CDR1 as MNHEY and CDR2 as SVGAGI. V lost 8 bases and J 1 base, leaving 14 bases between the germline ends.